This T cell receptor (beta chain) was captured by sequencing in a study of control samples from healthy donors and cancer patients. The data were produced by immunoSEQ multiplex PCR, yet TCRdb's version contains in-frame clones alone and is incomplete. The sample has about 120,000 clones; around nine tenths are singletons. V shed 9 bases and J shed 1 base, with 9 bases lying between them. The CDR3 runs to 12 residues. Germline-derived CDR1 and CDR2 are ENHRY and SYGVKD. V and J are TRBV10-3 and TRBJ1-1; no definite D call. This clonotype originated in a woman between 70 and 85 years old in good health. Sequencing was carried out using blood. The CDR3 DNA is TGTGCCATAGAGGACCCGAACACTGAAGCTTTCTTT. Amino acid sequence: CAIEDPNTEAFF.